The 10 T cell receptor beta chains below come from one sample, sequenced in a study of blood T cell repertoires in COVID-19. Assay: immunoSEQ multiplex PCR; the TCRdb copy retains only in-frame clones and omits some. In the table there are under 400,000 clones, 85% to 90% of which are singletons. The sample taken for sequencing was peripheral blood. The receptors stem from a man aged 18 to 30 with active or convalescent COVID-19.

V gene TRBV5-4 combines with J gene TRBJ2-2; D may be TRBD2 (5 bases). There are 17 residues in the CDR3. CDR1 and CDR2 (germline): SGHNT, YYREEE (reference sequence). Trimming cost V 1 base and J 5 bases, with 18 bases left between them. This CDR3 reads CASSLSRSLAWTGELFF. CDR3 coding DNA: TGTGCCAGCAGCTTGTCGAGGTCGCTAGCCTGGACCGGGGAGCTGTTTTTT.

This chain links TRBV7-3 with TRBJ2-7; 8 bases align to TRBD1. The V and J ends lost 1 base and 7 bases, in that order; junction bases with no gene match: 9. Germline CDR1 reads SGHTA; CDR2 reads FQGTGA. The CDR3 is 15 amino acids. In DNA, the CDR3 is TGTGCCAGCAGCTTAAGGGGACAGGACTACGATGAGCAGTACTTC. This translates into CASSLRGQDYDEQYF.

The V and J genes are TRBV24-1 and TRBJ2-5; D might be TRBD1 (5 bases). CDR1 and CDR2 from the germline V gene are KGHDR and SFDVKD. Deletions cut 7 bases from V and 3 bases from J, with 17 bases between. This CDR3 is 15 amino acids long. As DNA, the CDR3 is TGTGCCACCAGCGCGGACACAACGGGCGAAGAGACCCAGTACTTC. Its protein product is CATSADTTGEETQYF.

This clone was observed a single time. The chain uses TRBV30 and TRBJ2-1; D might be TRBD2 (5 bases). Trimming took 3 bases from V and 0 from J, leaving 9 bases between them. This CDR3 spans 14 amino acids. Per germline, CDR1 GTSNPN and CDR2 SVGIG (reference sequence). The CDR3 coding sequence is TGTGCCTGGAGCGAGGGAAGCTCCTACAATGAGCAGTTCTTC. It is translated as CAWSEGSSYNEQFF.

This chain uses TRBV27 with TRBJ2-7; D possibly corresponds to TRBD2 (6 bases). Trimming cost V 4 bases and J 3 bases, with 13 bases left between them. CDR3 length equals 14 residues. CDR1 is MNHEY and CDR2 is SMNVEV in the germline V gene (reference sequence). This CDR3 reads CASSSSGLFYEQYF. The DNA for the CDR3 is TGTGCCAGCAGTTCCTCGGGACTTTTCTACGAGCAGTACTTC.

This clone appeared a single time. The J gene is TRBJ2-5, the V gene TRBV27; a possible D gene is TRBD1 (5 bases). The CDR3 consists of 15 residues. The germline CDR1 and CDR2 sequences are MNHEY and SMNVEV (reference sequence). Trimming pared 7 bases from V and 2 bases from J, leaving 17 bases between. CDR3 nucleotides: TGTGCCAGCACTCACTTGGGGCAGGATCAAGAGACCCAGTACTTC. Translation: CASTHLGQDQETQYF.

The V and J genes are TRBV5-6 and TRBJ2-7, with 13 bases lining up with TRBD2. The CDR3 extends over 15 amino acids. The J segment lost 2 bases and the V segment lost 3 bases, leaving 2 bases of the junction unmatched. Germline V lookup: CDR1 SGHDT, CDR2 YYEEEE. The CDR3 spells CASSWGTSGTYEQYF. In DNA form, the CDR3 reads TGTGCCAGCAGCTGGGGGACTAGCGGGACCTACGAGCAGTACTTC.

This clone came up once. Written as DNA, the CDR3 is TGTGCCAGCAGCTCATACCCCGTATTACGGACAGGAGCTAACTATGGCTACACCTTC. Protein sequence: CASSSYPVLRTGANYGYTF. This chain links TRBV7-9 with TRBJ1-2, with 7 nucleotides matching TRBD1. The V and J ends lost 4 bases and 0 bases, in that order; junction bases with no gene match: 17. The V gene's germline CDR1 is SEHNR and CDR2 FQNEAQ (reference sequence). This CDR3 region has 19 residues.

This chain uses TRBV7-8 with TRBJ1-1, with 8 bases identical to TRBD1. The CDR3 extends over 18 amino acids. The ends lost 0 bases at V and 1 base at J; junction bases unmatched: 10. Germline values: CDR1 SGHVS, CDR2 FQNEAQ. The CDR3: CASSLAARQGQPNTEAFF. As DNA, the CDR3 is TGTGCCAGCAGCTTAGCGGCAAGACAGGGGCAACCGAACACTGAAGCTTTCTTT.

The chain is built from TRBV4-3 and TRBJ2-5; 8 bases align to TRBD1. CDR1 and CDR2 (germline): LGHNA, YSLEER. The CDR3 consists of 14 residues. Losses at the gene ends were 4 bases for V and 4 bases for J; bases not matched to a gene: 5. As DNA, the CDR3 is TGCGCCAGCAGCCCGACAGGGGTCGGAGAGACCCAGTACTTC. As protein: CASSPTGVGETQYF.